This entry features one T cell receptor beta chain sequence. The sample originates from a study of blood T cell repertoires in COVID-19. The repertoire was sequenced with immunoSEQ multiplex PCR; TCRdb's copy has only in-frame clones and lacks some. The data hold about 140,000 clones, with roughly 81% observed a single time. The CDR3 runs 15 residues. From germline, CDR1 is SEHNR and CDR2 FQNEAQ (reference sequence). Trimming cost V 6 bases and J 4 bases; bases outside gene matches: 8. This clonotype was obtained from a human donor with acute or convalescent COVID-19. The donor label of this sample is uncertain. This sequence joins TRBV7-9 and TRBJ2-2; 7 nucleotides align to TRBD2. The sample consisted of peripheral blood. The CDR3, as DNA: TGTGCCAGCAGTGGGGGGGAGCCTGTCACCGGGGAGCTGTTTTTT. It codes for CASSGGEPVTGELFF.